The 15 T cell receptor beta chains listed next were all sequenced from one sample in a study of blood T cell repertoires in COVID-19. The repertoire was sequenced with immunoSEQ multiplex PCR; TCRdb's copy has only in-frame clones and lacks some. The sample lists more than 200,000 clones, around nine tenths occurring once. The sequenced sample consisted of PBMCs or T cells enriched from blood (not recorded which). The receptors derive from a woman aged 25 to 39 who had recovered from COVID-19.

The chain links TRBV10-3 to TRBJ1-5; weak D call: TRBD1 (5 bases). Germline V gene sequence: CDR1 ENHRY, CDR2 SYGVKD. The germline V and J ends were trimmed by 0 bases and 1 base, with 7 bases remaining between them. This CDR3 has 15 amino acids. CDR3 residues: CAISESGRSNQPQHF. CDR3 coding DNA: TGTGCCATCAGTGAGTCGGGGCGGAGCAATCAGCCCCAGCATTTT.

This clone was detected once. This chain joins TRBV24-1 and TRBJ1-5, with TRBD1 as a possible D gene (6 bases). The CDR3 runs 17 residues. Germline V gene data show CDR1 as KGHDR and CDR2 as SFDVKD. The V and J ends lost 7 bases and 0 bases respectively, with 18 bases between them. The CDR3 loop is CATRDSFATGSNQPQHF. The DNA of the CDR3 is TGTGCCACCAGGGACAGTTTTGCGACAGGTAGCAATCAGCCCCAGCATTTT.

This CDR3 reads CASSLVQASPLHF. For the CDR3, the DNA is TGTGCCAGCAGTTTAGTACAGGCCTCACCCCTCCACTTT. The genes are TRBV27 and TRBJ1-6; a weak D match, TRBD1 (5 bases). The CDR3 is 13 amino acids. Germline V gene data show CDR1 as MNHEY and CDR2 as SMNVEV (reference sequence). Between the trimmed V and J ends, which lost 2 bases and 10 bases, there was a span of 9 bases.

This chain uses TRBV4-3 with TRBJ1-2; 9 positions match TRBD1. Germline CDR1 LGHNA, CDR2 YSLEER. CDR3 size: 17 residues. V trimming: 0 bases; J trimming: 7 bases; junction bases outside the gene matches: 12. CDR3 region: CASSQDAHIQGAFGYTF. CDR3 nucleotide sequence: TGCGCCAGCAGCCAAGATGCCCACATACAGGGGGCTTTTGGCTACACCTTC.

CDR3 region: CASSWTQGEKLFF. The CDR3 coding sequence is TGTGCCAGCAGTTGGACCCAGGGTGAAAAACTGTTTTTT. The chain couples TRBV6-5 to TRBJ1-4; D perhaps matches TRBD1 (5 bases). V lost 4 bases and J lost 7, with 10 bases in between. This CDR3 region has 13 residues. The V gene's germline CDR1 is MNHEY and CDR2 SVGAGI.

This clone was observed once. V is TRBV30 and J is TRBJ1-1, with 10 bases fitting TRBD1. Per germline, CDR1 GTSNPN and CDR2 SVGIG (reference sequence). This CDR3 spans 14 amino acids. The V and J ends lost 2 bases and 5 bases, in that order; junction bases with no gene match: 5. CDR3 DNA sequence: TGTGCCTGGAGTCGACAGGGGGCTTGGACTGAAGCTTTCTTT. This sequence encodes CAWSRQGAWTEAFF. Using reference TRBV30 and TRBJ1-1 for the parts outside the CDR3, the full variable domain is SQTIHQWPATLVQPVGSPLSLECTVEGTSNPNLYWYRQAAGRGLQLLFYSVGIGQISSEVPQNLSASRPQDRQFILSSKKLLLSDSGFYLCAWSRQGAWTEAFFGQGTRLTVV.

This clone showed up just once. The chain couples TRBV30 to TRBJ1-1; TRBD1 aligns across 8 bases. This CDR3 is 13 amino acids long. In germline, CDR1 is GTSNPN, CDR2 SVGIG (reference sequence). Trimming cost V 4 bases and J 6 bases; bases outside gene matches: 7. CDR3 coding DNA: TGTGCCTGGAATCGACAGGGGCTCGCTGAAGCTTTCTTT. This codes for CAWNRQGLAEAFF.

The chain employs TRBV7-6 and TRBJ2-3; D is perhaps TRBD1 (5 bases). CDR1 and CDR2 from the germline V gene are SGHVS and FNYEAQ. Trimming took 5 bases from V and 1 from J, leaving 13 bases between them. This CDR3 is 15 amino acids long. The CDR3 is CASSAYSRGTDTQYF. The CDR3 nucleotides read TGTGCCAGCAGCGCATACTCCAGGGGCACAGATACGCAGTATTTT.

The chain has TRBV7-9 and TRBJ2-2, with a weak D call TRBD2 (6 bases). Trimming removed 5 bases at V and 7 bases at J, with 14 bases between. The CDR3 length is 14 residues. Germline V gives CDR1 SEHNR, CDR2 FQNEAQ (reference sequence). DNA of the CDR3: TGTGCCAGCAGCCCGCGACTAGGAAACGGGGAGCTGTTTTTT. Translated, it gives CASSPRLGNGELFF.

The chain employs TRBV7-9 and TRBJ2-1; 9 bases match TRBD2. This CDR3 has 16 amino acids. Germline CDR1 SEHNR, CDR2 FQNEAQ (reference sequence). V was clipped by 2 bases and J by 4 bases; unmatched bases: 6. Here the CDR3 reads CASSLSRTSDYNEQFF. The CDR3, as DNA: TGTGCCAGCAGCTTATCTCGGACTAGCGATTACAATGAGCAGTTCTTC.

This clone was counted only a few times. One end of the junction is discordant with germline, which a read error may explain. This chain joins TRBV28 and TRBJ2-2, with D unresolved. The CDR3 is 13 amino acids. CDR1 MDHEN and CDR2 SYDVKM come from the germline V gene. CDR3 loop: CASSPIVTVELFF. The CDR3 coding sequence is TGTGCCAGCAGCCCAATAGTTACCGTGGAGCTGTTTTTT.

This clone was seen just once. CDR3 sequence reads: CASSRLATSTDTQYF. The CDR3 DNA reads TGTGCCAGCAGCCGGCTAGCAACTAGCACAGATACGCAGTATTTT. This chain uses TRBV6-2 or TRBV6-3 with TRBJ2-3; D may be TRBD2 (5 bases). From germline, CDR1 is MNHEY and CDR2 SVGEGT. V was shortened by 6 bases and J by 0 bases, with 13 bases between the two germline ends. The CDR3 extends over 15 amino acids.

The rearrangement joins TRBV5-8 to TRBJ1-6, with 9 bases aligning to TRBD1. CDR3 length: 14 amino acids. The junction had 4 bases not matched to a gene; V was cut back by 3 bases and J by 9 bases. Germline CDR1 reads SGHTS; CDR2 reads YDEGEE. The CDR3 nucleotides are TGTGCCAGCAGCTCGGGGACAGGGAGTTCACCCCTCCACTTT. Translation: CASSSGTGSSPLHF.

The gene calls are TRBV28 and TRBJ2-7; 7 nucleotides agree with TRBD1. This CDR3 is 19 amino acids long. V dropped 5 bases and J dropped 5; count of bases not matched to a gene: 24. Germline V gene lookup returns CDR1 MDHEN and CDR2 SYDVKM. The CDR3 region has the DNA TGTGCCAGCAGTCCACAGACAGGGTGGGCCAGGTTGAAGAGTAACGAGCAGTACTTC. Translation: CASSPQTGWARLKSNEQYF.

This clone was counted once. V usage is TRBV7-3 and J usage is TRBJ2-6; no firm D call. Trimming removed 5 bases at V and 1 base at J, with 9 bases between. The CDR3 runs 15 residues. Germline loops: CDR1 SGHTA, CDR2 FQGTGA. CDR3 DNA: TGTGCCAGCAGCCTACAGAGTTCTGGGGCCAACGTCCTGACTTTC. Translation: CASSLQSSGANVLTF.